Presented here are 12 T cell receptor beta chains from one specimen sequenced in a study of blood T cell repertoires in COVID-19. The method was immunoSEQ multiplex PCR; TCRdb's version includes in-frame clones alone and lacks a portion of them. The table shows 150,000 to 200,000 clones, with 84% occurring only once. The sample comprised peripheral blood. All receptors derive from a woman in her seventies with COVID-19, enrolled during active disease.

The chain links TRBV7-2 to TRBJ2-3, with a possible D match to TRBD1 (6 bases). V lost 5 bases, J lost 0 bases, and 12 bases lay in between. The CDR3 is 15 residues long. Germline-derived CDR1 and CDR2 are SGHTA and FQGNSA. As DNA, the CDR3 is TGTGCCAGCAGCCCCGGACAGTCTAGCACAGATACGCAGTATTTT. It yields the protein CASSPGQSSTDTQYF.

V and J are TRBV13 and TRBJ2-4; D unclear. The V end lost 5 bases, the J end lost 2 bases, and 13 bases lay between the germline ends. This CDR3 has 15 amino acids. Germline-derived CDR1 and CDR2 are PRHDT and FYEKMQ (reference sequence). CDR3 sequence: CASSRFDGSKNIQYF. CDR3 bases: TGTGCCAGCAGCCGATTCGACGGGTCCAAAAACATTCAGTACTTC. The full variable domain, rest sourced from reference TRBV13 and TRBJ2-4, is AAGVIQSPRHLIKEKRETATLKCYPIPRHDTVYWYQQGPGQDPQFLISFYEKMQSDKGSIPDRFSAQQFSDYHSELNMSSLELGDSALYFCASSRFDGSKNIQYFGAGTRLSVL.

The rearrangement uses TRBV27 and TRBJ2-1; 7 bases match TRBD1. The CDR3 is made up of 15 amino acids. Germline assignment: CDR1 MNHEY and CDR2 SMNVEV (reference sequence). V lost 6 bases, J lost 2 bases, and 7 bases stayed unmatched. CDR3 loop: CASSPSGQPYNEQFF. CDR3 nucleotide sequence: TGTGCCAGCAGCCCCTCGGGACAGCCCTACAATGAGCAGTTCTTC.

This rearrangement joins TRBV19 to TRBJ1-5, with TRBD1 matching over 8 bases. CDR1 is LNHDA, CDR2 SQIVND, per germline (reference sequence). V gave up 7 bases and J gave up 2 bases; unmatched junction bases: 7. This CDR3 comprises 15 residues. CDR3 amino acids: CASKGDRRGNQPQHF. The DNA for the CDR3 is TGTGCCAGTAAAGGGGACAGGAGGGGCAATCAGCCCCAGCATTTT.

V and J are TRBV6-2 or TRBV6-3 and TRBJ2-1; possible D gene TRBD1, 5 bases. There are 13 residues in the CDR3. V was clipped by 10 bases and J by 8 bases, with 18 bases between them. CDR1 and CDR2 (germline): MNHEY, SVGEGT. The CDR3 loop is CATNPQGFDEQFF. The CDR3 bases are TGTGCCACCAACCCCCAGGGATTCGATGAGCAGTTCTTC.

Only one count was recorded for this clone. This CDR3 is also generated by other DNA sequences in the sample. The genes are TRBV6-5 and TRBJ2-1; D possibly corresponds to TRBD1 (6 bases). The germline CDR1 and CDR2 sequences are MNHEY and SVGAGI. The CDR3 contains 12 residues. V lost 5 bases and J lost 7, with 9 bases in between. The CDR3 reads CASSLQGNEQFF. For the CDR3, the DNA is TGTGCCAGCAGTCTACAGGGAAATGAGCAGTTCTTC.

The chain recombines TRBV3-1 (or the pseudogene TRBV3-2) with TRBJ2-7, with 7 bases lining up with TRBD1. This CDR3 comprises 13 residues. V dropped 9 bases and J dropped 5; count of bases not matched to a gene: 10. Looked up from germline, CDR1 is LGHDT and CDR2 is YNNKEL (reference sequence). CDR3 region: CARADRVFHEQYV. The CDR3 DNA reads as TGTGCCAGAGCAGACAGGGTATTCCACGAGCAGTACGTC.

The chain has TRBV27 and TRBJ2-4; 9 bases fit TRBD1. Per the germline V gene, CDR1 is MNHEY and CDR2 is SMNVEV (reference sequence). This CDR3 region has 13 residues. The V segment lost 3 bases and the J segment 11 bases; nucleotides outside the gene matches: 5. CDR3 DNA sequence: TGTGCCAGCAGTTTGGGACAGGGAGCCGTTCAGTACTTC. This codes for CASSLGQGAVQYF.

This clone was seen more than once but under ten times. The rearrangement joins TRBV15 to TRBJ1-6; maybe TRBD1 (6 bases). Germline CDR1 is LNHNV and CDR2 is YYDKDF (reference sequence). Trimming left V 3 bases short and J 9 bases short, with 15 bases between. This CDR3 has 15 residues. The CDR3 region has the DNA TGTGCCACCAGCAGGGCAGGGGAAACAGGTTCACCCCTCCACTTT. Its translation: CATSRAGETGSPLHF.

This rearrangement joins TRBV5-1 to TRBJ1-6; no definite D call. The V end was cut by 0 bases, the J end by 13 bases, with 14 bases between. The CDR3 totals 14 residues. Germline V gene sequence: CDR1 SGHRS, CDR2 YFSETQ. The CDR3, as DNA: TGCGCCAGCAGCTTGGATGGAGGGCCGGGGCCCCTCCACTTT. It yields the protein CASSLDGGPGPLHF.

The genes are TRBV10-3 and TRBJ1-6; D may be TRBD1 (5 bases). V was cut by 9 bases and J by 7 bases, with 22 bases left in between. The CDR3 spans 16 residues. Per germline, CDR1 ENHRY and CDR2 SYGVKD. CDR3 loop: CAIAEGSTGGNSPLHF. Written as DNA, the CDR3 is TGTGCCATTGCCGAGGGTTCGACGGGGGGAAATTCACCCCTCCACTTT.

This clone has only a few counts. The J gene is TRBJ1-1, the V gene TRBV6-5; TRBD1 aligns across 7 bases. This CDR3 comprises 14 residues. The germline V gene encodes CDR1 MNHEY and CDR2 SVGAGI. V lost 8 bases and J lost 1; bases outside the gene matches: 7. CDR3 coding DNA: TGTGCCAGCGGTCACAGGGGCTGGAACACTGAAGCTTTCTTT. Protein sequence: CASGHRGWNTEAFF.